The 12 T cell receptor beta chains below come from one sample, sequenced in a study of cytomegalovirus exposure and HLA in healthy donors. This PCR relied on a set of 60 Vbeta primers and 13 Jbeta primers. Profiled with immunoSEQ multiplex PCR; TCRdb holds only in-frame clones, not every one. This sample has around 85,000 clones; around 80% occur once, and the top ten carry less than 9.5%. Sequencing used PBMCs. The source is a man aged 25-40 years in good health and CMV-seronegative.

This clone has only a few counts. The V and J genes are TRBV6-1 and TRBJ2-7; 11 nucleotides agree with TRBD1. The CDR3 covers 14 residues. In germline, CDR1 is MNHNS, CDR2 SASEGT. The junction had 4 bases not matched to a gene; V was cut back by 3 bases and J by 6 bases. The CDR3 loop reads CASSDGQGATEQYF. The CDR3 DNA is TGTGCCAGCAGTGACGGACAGGGGGCGACCGAGCAGTACTTC.

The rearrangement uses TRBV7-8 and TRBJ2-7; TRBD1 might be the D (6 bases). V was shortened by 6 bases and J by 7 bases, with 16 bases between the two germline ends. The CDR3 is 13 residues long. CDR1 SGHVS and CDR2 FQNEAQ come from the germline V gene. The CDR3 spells CASSPDRLREQYF. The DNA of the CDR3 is TGTGCCAGCAGTCCCGACAGGTTACGGGAGCAGTACTTC.

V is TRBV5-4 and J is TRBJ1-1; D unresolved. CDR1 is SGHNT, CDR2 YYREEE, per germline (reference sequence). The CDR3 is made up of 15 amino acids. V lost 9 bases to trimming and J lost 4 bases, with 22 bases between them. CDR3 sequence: CATPGGRHWSTEAFF. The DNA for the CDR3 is TGTGCCACCCCAGGCGGGAGACATTGGAGCACTGAAGCTTTCTTT.

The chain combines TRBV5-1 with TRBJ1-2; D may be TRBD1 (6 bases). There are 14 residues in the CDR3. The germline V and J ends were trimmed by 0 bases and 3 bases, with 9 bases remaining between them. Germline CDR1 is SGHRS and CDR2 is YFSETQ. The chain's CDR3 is CASSLDGGHYGYTF. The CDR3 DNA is TGCGCCAGCAGCTTGGACGGGGGGCACTATGGCTACACCTTC.

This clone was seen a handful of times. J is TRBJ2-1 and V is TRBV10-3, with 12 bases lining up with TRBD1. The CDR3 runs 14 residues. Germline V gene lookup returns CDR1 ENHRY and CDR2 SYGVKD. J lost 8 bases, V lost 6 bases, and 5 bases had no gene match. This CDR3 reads CAISPGQGAYEQFF. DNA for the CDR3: TGTGCCATCAGCCCGGGACAGGGGGCCTATGAGCAGTTCTTC.

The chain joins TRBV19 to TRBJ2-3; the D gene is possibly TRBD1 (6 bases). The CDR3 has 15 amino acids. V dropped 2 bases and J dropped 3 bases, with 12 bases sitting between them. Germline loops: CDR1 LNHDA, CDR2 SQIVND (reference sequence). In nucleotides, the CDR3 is TGTGCCAGTAGTATATTTGGGGGCGCGACAGATACGCAGTATTTT. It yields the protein CASSIFGGATDTQYF.

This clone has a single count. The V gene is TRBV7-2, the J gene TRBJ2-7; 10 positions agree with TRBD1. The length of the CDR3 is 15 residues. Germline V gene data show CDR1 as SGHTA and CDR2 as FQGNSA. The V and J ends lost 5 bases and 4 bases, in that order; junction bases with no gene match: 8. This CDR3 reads CASSPRDRGLYEQYF. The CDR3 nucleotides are TGTGCCAGCAGCCCCCGGGACAGGGGTTTGTACGAGCAGTACTTC.

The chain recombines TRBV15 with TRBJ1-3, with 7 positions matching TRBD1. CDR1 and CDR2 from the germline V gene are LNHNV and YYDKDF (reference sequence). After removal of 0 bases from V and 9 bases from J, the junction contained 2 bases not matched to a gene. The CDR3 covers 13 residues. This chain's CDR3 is CATSRDYRGTIYF. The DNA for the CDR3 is TGTGCCACCAGCAGAGATTACAGGGGCACCATATATTTT.

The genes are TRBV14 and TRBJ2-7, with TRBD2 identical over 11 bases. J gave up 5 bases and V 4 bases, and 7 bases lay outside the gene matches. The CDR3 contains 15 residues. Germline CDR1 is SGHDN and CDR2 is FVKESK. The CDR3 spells CASSLRTSGGNEQYF. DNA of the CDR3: TGTGCCAGCAGCCTTCGAACTAGCGGGGGCAACGAGCAGTACTTC.

The CDR3 DNA is TGTGCCAGCAGCCGCCGGGACAGGGGTGACATTCAGTACTTC. Translated, it gives CASSRRDRGDIQYF. J is TRBJ2-4 and V is TRBV7-9; TRBD1 matches at 10 bases. The germline V gene has CDR1 SEHNR and CDR2 FQNEAQ (reference sequence). The CDR3 length is 14 residues. V lost 5 bases, J lost 8 bases, and 6 bases stayed unmatched.

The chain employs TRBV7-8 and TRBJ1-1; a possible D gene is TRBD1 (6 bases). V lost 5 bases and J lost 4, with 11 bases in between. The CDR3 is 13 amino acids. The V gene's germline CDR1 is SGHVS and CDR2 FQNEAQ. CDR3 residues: CASSPRGGTEAFF. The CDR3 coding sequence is TGTGCCAGCAGCCCAAGGGGGGGCACTGAAGCTTTCTTT. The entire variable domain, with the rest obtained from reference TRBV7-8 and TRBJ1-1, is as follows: GAGVSQSPRYKVAKRGQDVALRCDPISGHVSLFWYQQALGQGPEFLTYFQNEAQLDKSGLPSDRFFAERPEGSVSTLKIQRTQQEDSAVYLCASSPRGGTEAFFGQGTRLTVV.

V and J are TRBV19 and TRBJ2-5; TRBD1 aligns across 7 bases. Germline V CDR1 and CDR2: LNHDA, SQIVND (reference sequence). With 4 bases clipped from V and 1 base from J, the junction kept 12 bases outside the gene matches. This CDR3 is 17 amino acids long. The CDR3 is CASSSDRAFRAQETQYF. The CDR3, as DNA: TGTGCCAGTAGTAGCGACAGGGCCTTTCGAGCCCAAGAGACCCAGTACTTC.